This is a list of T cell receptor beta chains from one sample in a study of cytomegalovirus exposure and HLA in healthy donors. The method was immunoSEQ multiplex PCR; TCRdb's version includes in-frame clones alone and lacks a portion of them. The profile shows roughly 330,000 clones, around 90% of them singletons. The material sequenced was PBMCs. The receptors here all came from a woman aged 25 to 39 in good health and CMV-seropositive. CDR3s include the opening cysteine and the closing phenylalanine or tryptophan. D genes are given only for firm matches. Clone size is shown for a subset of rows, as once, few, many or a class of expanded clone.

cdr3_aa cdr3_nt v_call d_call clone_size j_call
CASSLGEGSYEQYF TGTGCCAGCAGCTTGGGTGAGGGATCCTACGAGCAGTACTTC TRBV5-4 - - TRBJ2-7
CASSLLAGEAFF TGTGCCAGCAGTTTGTTGGCGGGCGAAGCTTTCTTT TRBV28 - - TRBJ1-1
CASSVGVGDQPQHF TGTGCCAGCAGCGTAGGAGTGGGAGATCAGCCCCAGCATTTT TRBV9 - once TRBJ1-5
CASKSQVHQPQHF TGTGCCAGTAAATCCCAGGTTCATCAGCCCCAGCATTTT TRBV19 - - TRBJ1-5
CASSPGGWEPNQPQHF TGCGCCAGCAGCCCCGGCGGGTGGGAGCCTAATCAGCCCCAGCATTTT TRBV5-1 - - TRBJ1-5
CAWSQTIPTGELFF TGTGCCTGGTCTCAAACCATACCGACCGGGGAGCTGTTTTTT TRBV30 - - TRBJ2-2
CAGKADRGGGYTF TGTGCCGGGAAAGCCGACAGGGGAGGTGGCTACACCTTC TRBV30 TRBD1 - TRBJ1-2
CASSADSVSYEQYF TGTGCCAGCAGCGCAGACAGTGTCTCCTACGAGCAGTACTTC TRBV9 - - TRBJ2-7
CASSLAGGGAHCDQPQHF TGTGCCAGCAGCTTAGCTGGGGGAGGGGCGCATTGTGATCAGCCCCAGCATTTT TRBV7-3 - - TRBJ1-5
CASSRTSGPYEQYF TGCGCCAGCAGTCGGACTAGCGGGCCCTACGAGCAGTACTTC TRBV4-3 TRBD2 - TRBJ2-7
CASSYYPGGGEQYF TGTGCCAGCAGTTACTACCCAGGGGGCGGCGAGCAGTACTTC TRBV6-5 TRBD1 - TRBJ2-7
CASSTVPRGSEAFF TGTGCCAGCAGCACGGTTCCCAGGGGCTCTGAAGCTTTCTTT TRBV28 - - TRBJ1-1
CASSHTAGTSLQETQYF TGTGCCAGCAGTCATACCGCCGGGACTAGTCTTCAAGAGACCCAGTACTTC TRBV27 TRBD2 - TRBJ2-5
CASSLQTSGGSNLNEQFF TGTGCCAGCAGCCTACAGACTAGCGGGGGGTCCAATCTCAATGAGCAGTTCTTC TRBV7-9 TRBD2 once TRBJ2-1
CASSQEARGLTDTQYF TGCGCCAGCAGCCAAGAGGCGCGGGGACTCACAGATACGCAGTATTTT TRBV4-3 - - TRBJ2-3
CASSLGARSGEAFF TGTGCCAGCAGTTTAGGGGCCCGGTCGGGAGAAGCTTTCTTT TRBV28 - - TRBJ1-1
CASSNRASNQPQHF TGTGCCAGCAGTAACAGGGCTAGCAATCAGCCCCAGCATTTT TRBV27 - - TRBJ1-5
CASSLGLAGPYNEQFF TGTGCCAGCAGCTTAGGCCTAGCAGGTCCCTACAATGAGCAGTTCTTC TRBV11-1 - - TRBJ2-1
CASSQTPEGHRNTEAFF TGTGCCAGCAGCCAAACACCTGAGGGACACAGGAACACTGAAGCTTTCTTT TRBV4-2 - - TRBJ1-1
CASSPTASNQPQHF TGTGCCAGCAGCCCGACAGCTAGCAATCAGCCCCAGCATTTT TRBV7-2 - - TRBJ1-5
CASSGTGALGGYTF TGTGCCAGCAGTGGGACAGGGGCCTTGGGGGGCTACACCTTC TRBV2 TRBD1 - TRBJ1-2
CASSSGSTEAFF TGTGCCAGCAGCTCGGGGTCCACTGAAGCTTTCTTT TRBV7-9 - - TRBJ1-1
CASSQDRVGQANEKLFF TGCGCCAGCAGCCAAGACAGGGTGGGTCAGGCCAATGAAAAACTGTTTTTT TRBV4-3 - - TRBJ1-4
CASSFNYEQYF TGTGCCAGCAGTTTCAATTACGAGCAGTACTTC TRBV27 - - TRBJ2-7
CASSEMGFVYGYTF TGTGCCAGCAGTGAAATGGGATTCGTCTATGGCTACACCTTC TRBV2 - - TRBJ1-2
CASSRDSGNTIYF TGTGCCAGCAGCCGGGACAGCGGAAACACCATATATTTT TRBV28 TRBD1 - TRBJ1-3
CASRPGASGNQPQHF TGTGCCAGCAGACCGGGGGCTTCGGGCAATCAGCCCCAGCATTTT TRBV28 - few TRBJ1-5
CSGGQGAGYGYTF TGCAGCGGAGGACAGGGGGCAGGCTATGGCTACACCTTC TRBV29-1 TRBD1 - TRBJ1-2
CASSVGQRAGAYEQYF TGTGCCAGCAGCGTAGGGCAAAGGGCCGGGGCCTACGAGCAGTACTTC TRBV9 - - TRBJ2-7
CASRENRALNQPQHF TGTGCCAGCAGGGAGAACAGGGCTTTAAATCAGCCCCAGCATTTT TRBV6-5 - few TRBJ1-5
CASNGGYEQYF TGTGCCAGCAATGGTGGCTACGAGCAGTACTTC TRBV28 - - TRBJ2-7
CSVVRGGGLENTEAFF TGCAGCGTTGTTAGGGGGGGAGGTTTAGAGAACACTGAAGCTTTCTTT TRBV29-1 - - TRBJ1-1
CAWSVRSQGSAKNIQYF TGTGCCTGGAGTGTACGTTCGCAGGGCTCGGCCAAAAACATTCAGTACTTC TRBV30 - - TRBJ2-4
CSVRGHSRDRSSYEQYF TGCAGCGTTCGGGGCCATTCAAGGGACAGGAGCTCCTACGAGCAGTACTTC TRBV29-1 TRBD1 - TRBJ2-7
CASGGGGLRSYNSPLHF TGTGCCAGCGGTGGCGGGGGTCTACGCTCCTATAATTCACCCCTCCACTTT TRBV5-6 - - TRBJ1-6
CSGGAQYF TGCAGCGGAGGGGCCCAGTACTTC TRBV29-1 - once TRBJ2-5
CASSPQGWETQYF TGTGCCAGCAGCCCCCAGGGGTGGGAGACCCAGTACTTC TRBV7-9 - - TRBJ2-5
CASSPGTENTIYF TGTGCCAGCTCACCTGGGACCGAGAACACCATATATTTT TRBV18 - once TRBJ1-3
CASSGQGETQYF TGTGCCAGCAGCGGACAGGGTGAGACCCAGTACTTC TRBV2 TRBD1 - TRBJ2-5
CASSEGTSGRSNEQFF TGTGCCAGCAGCGAAGGGACTAGCGGGAGAAGTAATGAGCAGTTCTTC TRBV13 TRBD2 - TRBJ2-1
CASSLVAGHPGGYTF TGTGCCAGCAGTCTTGTGGCGGGCCACCCGGGGGGCTACACCTTC TRBV28 - - TRBJ1-2
CASSRSGATHSYEQYF TGTGCCAGCTCACGGTCGGGGGCAACACACTCCTACGAGCAGTACTTC TRBV18 - - TRBJ2-7
CASSQGTGSYEQYF TGTGCCAGCAGCCAAGGGACAGGGAGCTACGAGCAGTACTTC TRBV14 TRBD1 - TRBJ2-7
CSVEDPAGHRYNEQFF TGCAGCGTTGAAGATCCCGCAGGGCACAGATACAATGAGCAGTTCTTC TRBV29-1 - - TRBJ2-1
CASSEGTGRGYSNQPQHF TGTGCCAGCAGTGAAGGTACAGGAAGGGGTTATAGCAATCAGCCCCAGCATTTT TRBV2 - - TRBJ1-5
CASRAGGWLDNEQFF TGTGCCAGCAGGGCAGGGGGTTGGTTGGACAATGAGCAGTTCTTC TRBV2 TRBD1 once TRBJ2-1
CATSRDTNPTSWEYF TGTGCCACCAGCAGAGATACAAATCCGACTAGCTGGGAATACTTC TRBV15 TRBD2 - TRBJ2-7